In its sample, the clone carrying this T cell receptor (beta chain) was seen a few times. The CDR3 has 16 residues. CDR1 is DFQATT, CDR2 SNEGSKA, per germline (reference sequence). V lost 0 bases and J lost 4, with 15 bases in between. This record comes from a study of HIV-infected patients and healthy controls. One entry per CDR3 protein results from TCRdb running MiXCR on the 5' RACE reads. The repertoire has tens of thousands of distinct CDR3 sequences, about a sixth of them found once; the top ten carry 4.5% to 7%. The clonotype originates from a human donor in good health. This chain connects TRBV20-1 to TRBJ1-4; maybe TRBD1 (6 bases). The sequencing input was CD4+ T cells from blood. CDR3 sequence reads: CSARDLGGAGNEKLFF. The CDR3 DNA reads TGCAGTGCTAGAGATTTGGGGGGCGCCGGTAATGAAAAACTGTTTTTT.